The clone carrying this T cell receptor (delta chain) has a handful of counts. As yet, its antigen is unknown. This sample was taken from a study of Vδ1+ human thymocytes. The J segment lost 0 bases and the V segment lost 4 bases, leaving 21 bases of the junction unmatched. This CDR3 has 21 residues. Germline assignment: CDR1 TSWWSYY and CDR2 QGS. Thymocytes were sorted as CD3+ TCRVdelta1+ TCRVdelta2- after alphabeta T cell depletion. Findings and caveats of the study: TRG sequences recurred across donors, whereas TRD sequences stayed essentially private. Thymic TRG and TRD repertoires appeared highly polyclonal.

The template was reverse-transcribed extracted RNA. CDR3 amplicons came from multiplex PCR with pooled V-gene forward and constant-region reverse primers. TCRdb reanalysed the multiplex PCR reads with CATT. The sample yields more than 50,000 delta-chain clones, 15% to 20% seen once. The chain links TRDV1 to TRDJ1, with TRDD3 matching over 9 bases. The sequenced sample consisted of Vdelta1+ gamma-delta thymocytes from the thymus. Subset defined: FACS-sorted CD3+ TCRalphabeta- TCRVdelta1+ TCRVdelta2- thymocytes. This TCR derives from a boy under two years old who had congenital heart surgery. CDR3 loop: CALGGPRSDWGTPSYTDKLIF. The CDR3 region has the DNA TGTGCTCTTGGGGGGCCCCGCTCGGACTGGGGGACTCCGTCTTACACCGATAAACTCATCTTT.